The TCR beta chain described here comes from a study of tumor-infiltrating lymphocytes in primary liver carcinoma. Study-wide results and caveats: Unsorted bulk processing meant the study did not compare CD4+ and CD8+ repertoires.

Constant-region priming of approximately 500 ng total RNA yielded TCR beta cDNA. TCR beta libraries came from three nested multiplex PCR rounds using slightly modified ARM-PCR. In the first two PCR rounds, TRBV1-TRBV30 forward primers were paired with a C-beta reverse primer, and each round lasted around 10 cycles. MiXCR, run by TCRdb on the multiplex PCR reads, gives a single entry per CDR3 protein. The sample shows hundreds of thousands of distinct CDR3 sequences, around 50% of them seen only once. Unsorted whole blood supplied the RNA, and germline DNA was extracted too. This CDR3 has 15 amino acids. Of note for this clonotype: Its target is not known. This may come from a read error, since a much larger clone is one base off.

Material: peripheral blood. This rearrangement joins TRBV12-3 or TRBV12-4 to TRBJ2-2, with TRBD2 identical over 8 bases. The TCR originated in a woman between 25 and 40 years old with primary liver carcinoma and hepatitis B virus infection. The CDR3, as DNA: TGTGCCAGCAGTTTAGGAGGTAGCGGGACCGAGGAGCTGTTTTTT. The encoded protein is CASSLGGSGTEELFF.